This T cell receptor (beta chain) was profiled in a study of spatial heterogeneity in lung cancer. The CDR3 runs 16 residues. The ends lost 5 bases at V and 1 base at J; junction bases unmatched: 9. The germline CDR1 and CDR2 sequences are SGHTA and FQGTGA. This clonotype was seen a few times. Individually, TCR cDNA molecules were each labelled with a unique molecular identifier. TCRdb redid the calling of the 5' RACE reads with MiXCR, one entry per CDR3 protein. The sample lists around 45,000 distinct CDR3 sequences; over 9.5% were seen once. The sample's time point: sample taken at primary tumor resection. Frozen PBMC, nontumor lung or tumor provided whole RNA, which was sequenced unsorted.

The receptor was derived from a female donor with early-stage non-small cell lung cancer. The sample was PBMCs, taken at surgery. This sequence joins TRBV7-3 and TRBJ2-3, with TRBD2 matching over 7 bases. CDR3: CASSPTPAGGTDTQYF. The CDR3 DNA reads TGTGCCAGCAGCCCCACTCCGGCGGGGGGCACAGATACGCAGTATTTT.